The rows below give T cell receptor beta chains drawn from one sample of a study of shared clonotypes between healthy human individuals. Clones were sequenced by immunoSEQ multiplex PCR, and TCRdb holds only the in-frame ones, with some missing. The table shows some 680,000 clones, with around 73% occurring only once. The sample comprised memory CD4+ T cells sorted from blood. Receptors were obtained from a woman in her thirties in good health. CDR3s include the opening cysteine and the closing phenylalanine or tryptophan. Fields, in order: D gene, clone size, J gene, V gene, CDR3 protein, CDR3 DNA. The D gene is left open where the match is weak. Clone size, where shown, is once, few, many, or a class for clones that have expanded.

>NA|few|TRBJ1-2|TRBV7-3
CASSPGGMRDYGYTF
TGTGCCAGCAGCCCGGGTGGAATGCGAGATTATGGCTACACCTTC
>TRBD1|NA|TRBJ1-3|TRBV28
CASSFQGARGNTIYF
TGTGCCAGCAGTTTTCAGGGGGCGAGGGGAAACACCATATATTTT
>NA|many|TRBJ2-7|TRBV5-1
CASSSPGRDEQYF
TGCGCCAGCAGCTCCCCGGGTCGGGACGAGCAGTACTTC
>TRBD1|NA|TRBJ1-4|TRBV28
CASRSGGGGNEKLFF
TGTGCCAGCAGAAGCGGAGGGGGCGGTAATGAAAAACTGTTTTTT
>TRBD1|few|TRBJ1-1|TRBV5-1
CASREQLGTGVTEAFF
TGCGCCAGCAGAGAACAGTTAGGGACAGGGGTTACTGAAGCTTTCTTT
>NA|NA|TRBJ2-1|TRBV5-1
CASSRTTGLNEQFF
TGCGCCAGCAGCAGGACCACAGGGCTCAATGAGCAGTTCTTC
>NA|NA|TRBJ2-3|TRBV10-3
CAISGGGRTDTQYF
TGTGCCATCAGTGGGGGCGGGCGCACAGATACGCAGTATTTT
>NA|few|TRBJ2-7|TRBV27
CASSSISGSYEQYF
TGTGCCAGCAGTTCAATTAGCGGATCCTACGAGCAGTACTTC
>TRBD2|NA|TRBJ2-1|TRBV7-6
CASRQTSGTYNEQFF
TGTGCCAGCAGGCAGACTAGCGGGACATACAATGAGCAGTTCTTC
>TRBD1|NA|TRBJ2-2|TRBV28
CASLGQPNTGELFF
TGTGCCAGCCTGGGACAGCCCAACACCGGGGAGCTGTTTTTT
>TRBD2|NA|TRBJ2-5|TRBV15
CATSRGSLAGVSETQYF
TGTGCCACCAGCAGAGGGTCACTAGCGGGAGTCTCAGAGACCCAGTACTTC
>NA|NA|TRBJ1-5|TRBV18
CASSRNRPDSNQPQHF
TGTGCCAGCTCCCGCAATCGTCCGGATAGCAATCAGCCCCAGCATTTT
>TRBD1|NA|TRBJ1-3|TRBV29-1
CSVEGTGRRDYSGNTIYF
TGCAGCGTTGAAGGGACAGGGCGCAGAGACTACTCTGGAAACACCATATATTTT
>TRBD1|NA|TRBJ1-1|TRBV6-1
CATDRGDTEAFF
TGTGCCACCGACAGGGGGGACACTGAAGCTTTCTTT
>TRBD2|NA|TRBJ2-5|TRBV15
CATREELAGVETQYF
TGTGCCACCAGGGAAGAACTAGCGGGAGTAGAGACCCAGTACTTC
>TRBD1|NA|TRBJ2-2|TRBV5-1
CASSDRAGTGELFF
TGCGCCAGCTCGGACAGGGCGGGCACCGGGGAGCTGTTTTTT
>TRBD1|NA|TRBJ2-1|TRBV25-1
CASSETTGSHNEQFF
TGTGCCAGCAGTGAGACGACAGGGAGCCACAATGAGCAGTTCTTC
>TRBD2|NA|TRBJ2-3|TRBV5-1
CASSLAGLAREWADTQYF
TGCGCCAGCAGCTTGGCCGGACTAGCGCGGGAGTGGGCAGATACGCAGTATTTT
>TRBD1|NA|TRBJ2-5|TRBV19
CASSISGTGRETQYF
TGTGCCAGTAGTATATCCGGGACAGGGAGGGAGACCCAGTACTTC
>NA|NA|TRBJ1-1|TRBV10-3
CAISPEGGRDTEAFF
TGTGCCATCAGTCCTGAGGGAGGGCGCGACACTGAAGCTTTCTTT
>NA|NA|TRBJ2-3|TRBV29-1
CSVGQETDTQYF
TGCAGCGTTGGGCAGGAAACAGATACGCAGTATTTT
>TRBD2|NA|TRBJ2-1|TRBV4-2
CASSQEKASGNQNEQFF
TGTGCCAGCAGCCAAGAAAAGGCTAGCGGGAACCAGAATGAGCAGTTCTTC